The 27 T cell receptor beta chains reported below all come from one sample, sequenced in a study of blood T cell repertoires in COVID-19 (TCRdb year 2020). The library was obtained by the immunoSEQ multiplex PCR assay. What TCRdb holds here is the immuneACCESS table cut down to in-frame rearrangements. Part of the clones is not present; checked against another copy, under half of the missing clones reflect an unresolved V gene, and the others are unexplained. The sample table records some 340,000 clones; approximately 81% of these occur just once. Approximately 3.6% of the sample comes from the top ten. Sequences were obtained from peripheral blood. These receptors were collected from a woman aged 18-29 years with acute or convalescent COVID-19.

This clone turned up a few times. The chain uses TRBV28 and TRBJ2-5; TRBD1 matches at 7 bases. V dropped 7 bases and J dropped 7; count of bases not matched to a gene: 12. CDR1 is MDHEN, CDR2 SYDVKM, per germline. The CDR3 covers 14 residues. The CDR3: CASTSPRQGGTQYF. Here the CDR3 DNA reads TGTGCCAGCACTTCACCCCGACAGGGCGGGACCCAGTACTTC.

The J gene is TRBJ1-2, the V gene TRBV6-5; maybe TRBD1 (5 bases). Germline V CDR1 and CDR2: MNHEY, SVGAGI. Trimming pared 6 bases from V and 7 bases from J, leaving 9 bases between. The CDR3 contains 11 residues. The CDR3: CASRVQGGYTF. CDR3 nucleotides: TGTGCCAGCAGAGTCCAGGGTGGCTACACCTTC.

V gene TRBV2 combines with J gene TRBJ2-3, with 9 bases that match TRBD2. The CDR3 consists of 16 residues. V trimming: 5 bases; J trimming: 0 bases; junction bases outside the gene matches: 6. Germline assignment: CDR1 SNHLY and CDR2 FYNNEI. CDR3 coding DNA: TGTGCCAGCAGTTGGACTAGCGAGCATAGCACAGATACGCAGTATTTT. Encoded protein: CASSWTSEHSTDTQYF.

The V call is TRBV27, the J call TRBJ1-5; 9 nucleotides match TRBD1. Per the germline V gene, CDR1 is MNHEY and CDR2 is SMNVEV (reference sequence). The CDR3 is 16 residues long. With V trimmed by 5 bases and J by 6 bases, 11 bases remained unmatched. This CDR3 reads CASSPRDRDVLQPQHF. The CDR3 nucleotides are TGTGCCAGCAGTCCCCGGGACAGGGATGTTCTTCAGCCCCAGCATTTT.

The sample holds one count of this clone. The chain employs TRBV27 and TRBJ2-2, with a possible D match to TRBD2 (6 bases). CDR1 MNHEY and CDR2 SMNVEV come from the germline V gene (reference sequence). The CDR3 runs 14 residues. The V end was cut by 8 bases, the J end by 5 bases, with 15 bases between. CDR3 protein: CASGVRGGTGELFF. The CDR3 DNA sequence: TGTGCCAGCGGGGTGCGGGGCGGAACCGGGGAGCTGTTTTTT.

The rearrangement links TRBV4-1 to TRBJ2-1, with 14 bases aligning to TRBD2. The CDR3 sequence is 18 residues long. Trimming removed 4 bases from V and 7 bases from J; junction bases left unmatched: 12. From germline, CDR1 is MGHRA and CDR2 YSYEKL. The CDR3 reads CASSRTGTSGSTWNEQFF. The DNA of the CDR3 is TGCGCCAGCAGCCGCACCGGGACTAGCGGGAGTACGTGGAATGAGCAGTTCTTC.

The chain is built from TRBV27 and TRBJ1-4; 7 bases line up with TRBD1. Germline V gene lookup returns CDR1 MNHEY and CDR2 SMNVEV (reference sequence). CDR3 length: 15 amino acids. With 0 bases clipped from V and 2 bases from J, the junction kept 0 bases outside the gene matches. As DNA, the CDR3 is TGTGCCAGCAGTTTATCGACAGGGACTAATGAAAAACTGTTTTTT. Amino acid sequence: CASSLSTGTNEKLFF. Complete variable domain (other parts from reference TRBV27 and TRBJ1-4): EAQVTQNPRYLITVTGKKLTVTCSQNMNHEYMSWYRQDPGLGLRQIYYSMNVEVTDKGDVPEGYKVSRKEKRNFPLILESPSPNQTSLYFCASSLSTGTNEKLFFGSGTQLSVL.

The chain is built from TRBV6-6 and TRBJ2-1; 7 bases are shared with TRBD1. The junction had 11 bases not matched to a gene; V was cut back by 7 bases and J by 2 bases. Germline loops: CDR1 MNHNY, CDR2 SVGAGI (reference sequence). CDR3 length: 16 amino acids. The CDR3 reads CASMTPGQSTYNEQFF. The CDR3 nucleotides read TGTGCCAGCATGACACCGGGACAGTCCACCTACAATGAGCAGTTCTTC.

The genes are TRBV2 and TRBJ1-1; D call uncertain. Trimming left V 3 bases short and J 5 bases short, with 7 bases between. Germline CDR1 SNHLY, CDR2 FYNNEI. The CDR3 consists of 12 residues. The CDR3 reads CASSEGDTEAFF. The CDR3 DNA reads as TGTGCCAGCAGTGAGGGAGATACTGAAGCTTTCTTT.

The chain combines TRBV24-1 with TRBJ1-1, with 7 positions matching TRBD1. V dropped 6 bases and J dropped 5; count of bases not matched to a gene: 5. The CDR3 length is 13 residues. Germline-derived CDR1 and CDR2 are KGHDR and SFDVKD. The CDR3 bases are TGTGCCACCAGTACAGGGGCGCGAACTGAAGCTTTCTTT. It specifies CATSTGARTEAFF.

The rearrangement links TRBV7-8 to TRBJ1-5; unclear D gene. V shed 3 bases and J shed 8 bases, with 17 bases lying between them. This CDR3 spans 15 amino acids. Germline V lookup: CDR1 SGHVS, CDR2 FQNEAQ. The CDR3 DNA reads as TGTGCCAGCAGCTTTACCGTGGGGAGGTCAGAGCCCCAGCATTTT. Protein product: CASSFTVGRSEPQHF.

This chain links TRBV7-9 with TRBJ1-4; 7 positions match TRBD1. J lost 7 bases, V lost 5 bases, and 7 bases had no gene match. The CDR3 sequence is 14 residues long. Germline V lookup: CDR1 SEHNR, CDR2 FQNEAQ (reference sequence). CDR3 sequence reads: CASSLGQSAEKLFF. CDR3 sequence (DNA): TGTGCCAGCAGCCTGGGACAGAGCGCTGAAAAACTGTTTTTT. Complete variable domain (other parts from reference TRBV7-9 and TRBJ1-4): DTGVSQNPRHKITKRGQNVTFRCDPISEHNRLYWYRQTLGQGPEFLTYFQNEAQLEKSRLLSDRFSAERPKGSFSTLEIQRTEQGDSAMYLCASSLGQSAEKLFFGSGTQLSVL.

The V gene is TRBV29-1, the J gene TRBJ2-7; 10 nucleotides match TRBD1. J was trimmed by 3 bases and V by 8 bases; bases with no gene match: 10. Germline CDR1 SQVTM, CDR2 ANQGSEA. CDR3 length: 14 residues. The CDR3 region has the DNA TGCAGCTTCTCCGGGGACAGGGGTTACTACGAGCAGTACTTC. Protein: CSFSGDRGYYEQYF.

The chain links TRBV5-1 to TRBJ2-5; D perhaps matches TRBD2 (6 bases). Germline CDR1 reads SGHRS; CDR2 reads YFSETQ. There are 14 residues in the CDR3. V was shortened by 0 bases and J by 2 bases, with 8 bases between the two germline ends. CDR3 in DNA: TGCGCCAGCAGCTTGGATCTAGCGCAAGAGACCCAGTACTTC. Protein sequence: CASSLDLAQETQYF.

The chain has TRBV6-5 and TRBJ1-6, with TRBD1 matching over 7 bases. The V segment lost 6 bases and the J segment 7 bases; nucleotides outside the gene matches: 9. Germline V gene data show CDR1 as MNHEY and CDR2 as SVGAGI. This CDR3 is 15 amino acids long. CDR3 DNA: TGTGCCAGCAGATCCTCGGGACAGCCAAATTCACCCCTCCACTTT. This gives the protein CASRSSGQPNSPLHF.

V is TRBV19 and J is TRBJ2-5, with TRBD1 identical over 7 bases. Germline values: CDR1 LNHDA, CDR2 SQIVND (reference sequence). The CDR3 runs to 13 residues. With V trimmed by 6 bases and J by 3 bases, 4 bases remained unmatched. CDR3 sequence reads: CASSSGTEETQYF. In nucleotides, the CDR3 is TGTGCCAGTAGCTCCGGGACAGAAGAGACCCAGTACTTC.

The chain links TRBV28 to TRBJ2-2; D uncertain. Between the trimmed V and J ends, which lost 7 bases and 3 bases, there was a span of 9 bases. The germline gives CDR1 MDHEN, CDR2 SYDVKM. The CDR3 is made up of 13 amino acids. Here the CDR3 DNA reads TGTGCCAGCAAGCTAGGTCACACCGGGGAGCTGTTTTTT. This encodes CASKLGHTGELFF.

This clone appeared a single time. The CDR3 DNA reads as TGTGCCAGCAGTTACTCGGGTAGCGAGAGCACAGATACGCAGTATTTT. Protein: CASSYSGSESTDTQYF. The chain combines TRBV6-6 with TRBJ2-3; possibly TRBD2 for D (5 bases). The CDR3 length is 16 residues. The V end lost 0 bases, the J end lost 0 bases, and 10 bases lay between the germline ends. Germline V gives CDR1 MNHNY, CDR2 SVGAGI (reference sequence).

This chain's CDR3 is CAASGPRGGELFF. The CDR3 DNA sequence: TGTGCCGCCTCGGGACCGCGGGGCGGGGAGCTGTTTTTT. V and J are TRBV10-3 and TRBJ2-2; D is possibly TRBD2 (6 bases). The CDR3 has 13 amino acids. CDR1 ENHRY and CDR2 SYGVKD come from the germline V gene. V was trimmed by 11 bases and J by 7 bases, leaving 17 bases between them.

The chain joins TRBV28 to TRBJ2-6; a weak D match, TRBD2 (6 bases). Between the trimmed V and J ends, which lost 5 bases and 4 bases, there was a span of 15 bases. Germline lookup yields CDR1 MDHEN and CDR2 SYDVKM. The CDR3 sequence is 16 residues long. CDR3 region: CASSRPLANGANVLTF. In nucleotides, the CDR3 is TGTGCCAGCAGTCGCCCCCTAGCGAACGGGGCCAACGTCCTGACTTTC.

The chain combines TRBV24-1 with TRBJ1-1; D ambiguous. The V end was cut by 12 bases, the J end by 10 bases, with 17 bases between. The CDR3 is made up of 11 amino acids. CDR1 and CDR2 from the germline V gene are KGHDR and SFDVKD. The CDR3 sequence: CADPVAEGAFF. CDR3 coding DNA: TGTGCCGACCCAGTCGCGGAGGGAGCTTTCTTT.

The V gene is TRBV29-1, the J gene TRBJ2-7; D possibly corresponds to TRBD1 (6 bases). V was trimmed by 4 bases and J by 0 bases, leaving 10 bases between them. The germline CDR1 and CDR2 sequences are SQVTM and ANQGSEA. This CDR3 comprises 13 residues. CDR3 coding DNA: TGCAGCGTTGGGACAGAAAACTCCTACGAGCAGTACTTC. It yields the protein CSVGTENSYEQYF.

The chain uses TRBV5-5 and TRBJ1-1; no firm D call. Germline V gives CDR1 SGHKS, CDR2 YYEKEE (reference sequence). Trimming pared 0 bases from V and 13 bases from J, leaving 16 bases between. This CDR3 has 13 amino acids. The CDR3 loop reads CASSLDPGEKDFF. CDR3 sequence (DNA): TGTGCCAGCAGCTTGGATCCGGGAGAAAAGGATTTCTTT.

V gene TRBV13 combines with J gene TRBJ2-5; tentatively, D is TRBD2 (5 bases). CDR3 length: 13 residues. V was cut by 5 bases and J by 3 bases, with 10 bases left in between. Germline values: CDR1 PRHDT, CDR2 FYEKMQ (reference sequence). CDR3 sequence (DNA): TGTGCCAGCAGCCCAGGACTGGAAGAGACCCAGTACTTC. It translates to CASSPGLEETQYF.

This clone was seen a single time. The gene calls are TRBV27 and TRBJ2-5, with 7 bases matching TRBD2. The V gene end was trimmed by 6 bases and the J gene end by 5 bases; junction bases not matched to a gene: 9. This CDR3 is 14 amino acids long. CDR1 MNHEY and CDR2 SMNVEV come from the germline V gene (reference sequence). CDR3 sequence (DNA): TGTGCCAGCAGCCCCGGACGGACTAGGGAGACCCAGTACTTC. It specifies CASSPGRTRETQYF.

The chain employs TRBV9 and TRBJ2-5; tentative D call: TRBD1 (6 bases). The germline gives CDR1 SGDLS, CDR2 YYNGEE. CDR3 length equals 17 residues. V was shortened by 3 bases and J by 5 bases, with 23 bases between the two germline ends. The CDR3 sequence: CASSGEIAGRGAETQYF. The CDR3 DNA sequence: TGTGCCAGCAGCGGAGAAATCGCGGGCAGGGGCGCGGAGACCCAGTACTTC.

The chain is built from TRBV7-2 and TRBJ2-3, with D maybe TRBD1 (6 bases). This CDR3 spans 14 amino acids. Germline-derived CDR1 and CDR2 are SGHTA and FQGNSA. The V gene lost 5 bases and the J gene lost 3 bases, with 12 bases spanning the gap. The CDR3 sequence is CASSADRNTDTQYF. The CDR3 bases are TGTGCCAGCAGCGCCGACAGGAATACAGATACGCAGTATTTT.